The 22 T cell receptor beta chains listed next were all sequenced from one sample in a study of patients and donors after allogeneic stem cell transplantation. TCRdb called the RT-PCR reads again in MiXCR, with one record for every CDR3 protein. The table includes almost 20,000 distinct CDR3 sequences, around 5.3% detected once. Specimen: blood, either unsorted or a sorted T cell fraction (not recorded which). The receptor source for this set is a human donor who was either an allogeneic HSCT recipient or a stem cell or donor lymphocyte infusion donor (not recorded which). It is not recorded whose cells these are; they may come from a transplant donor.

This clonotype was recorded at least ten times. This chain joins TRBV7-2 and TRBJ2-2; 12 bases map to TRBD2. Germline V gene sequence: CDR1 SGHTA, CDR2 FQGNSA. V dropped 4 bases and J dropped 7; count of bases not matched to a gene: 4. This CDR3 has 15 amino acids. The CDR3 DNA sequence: TGTGCCAGCAGCTCGCTAGCGGGGGGGGGCGGGGAGCTGTTTTTT. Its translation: CASSSLAGGGGELFF.

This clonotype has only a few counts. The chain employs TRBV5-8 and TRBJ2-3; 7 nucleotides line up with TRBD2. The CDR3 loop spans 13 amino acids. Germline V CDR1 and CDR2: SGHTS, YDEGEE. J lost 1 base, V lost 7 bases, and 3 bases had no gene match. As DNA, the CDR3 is TGTGCCAGCTGGCTAGCGGGCACAGATACGCAGTATTTT. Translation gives CASWLAGTDTQYF.

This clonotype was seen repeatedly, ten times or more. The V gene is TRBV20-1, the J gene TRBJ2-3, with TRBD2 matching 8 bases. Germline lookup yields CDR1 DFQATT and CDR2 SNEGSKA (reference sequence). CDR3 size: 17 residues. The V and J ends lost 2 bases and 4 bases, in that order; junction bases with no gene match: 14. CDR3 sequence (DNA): TGCAGTGCTAGACCCCTTATGAGCGGGAGTATCGCAGATACGCAGTATTTT. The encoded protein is CSARPLMSGSIADTQYF.

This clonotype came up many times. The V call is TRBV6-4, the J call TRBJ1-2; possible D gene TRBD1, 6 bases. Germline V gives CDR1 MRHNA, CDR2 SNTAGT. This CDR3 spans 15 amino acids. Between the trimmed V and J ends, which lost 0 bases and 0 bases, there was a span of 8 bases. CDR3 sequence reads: CASSDSTGSNYGYTF. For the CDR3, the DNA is TGTGCCAGCAGTGACTCGACAGGATCTAACTATGGCTACACCTTC.

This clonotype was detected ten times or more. The CDR3 DNA sequence: TGTGCCAGCAGCCGGGCAGGCGATAATGAAAAACTGTTTTTT. Translation gives CASSRAGDNEKLFF. V usage is TRBV3-1 and J usage is TRBJ1-4; D remains unclear. CDR1 and CDR2 from the germline V gene are LGHDT and YNNKEL (reference sequence). V was trimmed by 4 bases and J by 4 bases, leaving 10 bases between them. CDR3 length: 14 residues.

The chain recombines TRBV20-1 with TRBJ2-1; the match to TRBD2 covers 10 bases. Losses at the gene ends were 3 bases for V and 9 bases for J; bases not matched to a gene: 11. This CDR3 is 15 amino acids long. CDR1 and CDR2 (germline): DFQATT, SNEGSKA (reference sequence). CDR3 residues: CSASTLSGGASEQFF. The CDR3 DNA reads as TGCAGTGCTAGCACTCTAAGCGGGGGGGCCTCTGAGCAGTTCTTC.

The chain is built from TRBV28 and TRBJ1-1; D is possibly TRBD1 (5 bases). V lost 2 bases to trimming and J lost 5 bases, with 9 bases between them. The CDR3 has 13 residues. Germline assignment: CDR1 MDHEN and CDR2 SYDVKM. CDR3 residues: CASSLPGRTEAFF. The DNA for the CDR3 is TGTGCCAGCAGTTTACCGGGACGAACTGAAGCTTTCTTT.

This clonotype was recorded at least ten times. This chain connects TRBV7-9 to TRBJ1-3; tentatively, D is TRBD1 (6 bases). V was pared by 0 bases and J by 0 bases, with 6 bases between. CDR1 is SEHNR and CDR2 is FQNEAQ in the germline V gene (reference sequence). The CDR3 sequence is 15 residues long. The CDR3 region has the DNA TGTGCCAGCAGCTTAGCAGGGGGCTCTGGAAACACCATATATTTT. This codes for CASSLAGGSGNTIYF.

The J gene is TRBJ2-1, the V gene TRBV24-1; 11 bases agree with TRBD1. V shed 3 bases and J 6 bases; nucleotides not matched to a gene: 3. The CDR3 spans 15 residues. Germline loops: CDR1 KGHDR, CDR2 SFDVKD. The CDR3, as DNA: TGTGCCACCAGTGATGCGGGACAGGGGGGCAATGAGCAGTTCTTC. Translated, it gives CATSDAGQGGNEQFF.

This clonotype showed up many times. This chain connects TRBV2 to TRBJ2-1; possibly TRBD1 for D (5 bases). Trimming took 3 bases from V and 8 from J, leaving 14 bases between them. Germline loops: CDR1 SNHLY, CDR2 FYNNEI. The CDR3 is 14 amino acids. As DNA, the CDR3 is TGTGCCAGCAGTGATCAGGGCGGTGGGGATGAGCAGTTCTTC. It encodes CASSDQGGGDEQFF.

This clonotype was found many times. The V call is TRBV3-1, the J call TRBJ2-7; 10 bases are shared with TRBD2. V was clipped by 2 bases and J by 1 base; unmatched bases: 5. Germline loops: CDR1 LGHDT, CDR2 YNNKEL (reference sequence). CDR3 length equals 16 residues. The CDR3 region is CASSQITGLASYEQYF. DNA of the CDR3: TGTGCCAGCAGCCAAATAACGGGACTAGCGTCCTACGAGCAGTACTTC.

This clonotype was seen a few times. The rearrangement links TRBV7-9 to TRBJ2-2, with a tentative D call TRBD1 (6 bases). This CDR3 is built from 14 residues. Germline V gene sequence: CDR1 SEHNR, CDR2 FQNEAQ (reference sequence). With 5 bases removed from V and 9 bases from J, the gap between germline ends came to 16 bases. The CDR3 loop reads CASSTRQAQRELFF. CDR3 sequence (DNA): TGTGCCAGCAGCACCAGACAGGCCCAGCGGGAGCTGTTTTTT.

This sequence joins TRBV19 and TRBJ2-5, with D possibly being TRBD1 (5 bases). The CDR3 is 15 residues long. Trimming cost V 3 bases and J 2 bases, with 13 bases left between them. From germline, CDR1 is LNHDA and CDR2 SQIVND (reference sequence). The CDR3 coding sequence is TGTGCCAGTAGTATTCGCCGACAGCCTCAAGAGACCCAGTACTTC. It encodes CASSIRRQPQETQYF.

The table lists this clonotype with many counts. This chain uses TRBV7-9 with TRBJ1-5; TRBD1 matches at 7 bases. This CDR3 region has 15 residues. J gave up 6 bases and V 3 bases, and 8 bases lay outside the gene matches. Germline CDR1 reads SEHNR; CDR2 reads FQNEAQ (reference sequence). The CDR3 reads CASSFDGQAGQPQHF. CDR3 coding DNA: TGTGCCAGCAGCTTCGATGGACAGGCGGGTCAGCCCCAGCATTTT. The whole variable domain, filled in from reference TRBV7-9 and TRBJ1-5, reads DTGVSQNPRHKITKRGQNVTFRCDPISEHNRLYWYRQTLGQGPEFLTYFQNEAQLEKSRLLSDRFSAERPKGSFSTLEIQRTEQGDSAMYLCASSFDGQAGQPQHFGDGTRLSIL.

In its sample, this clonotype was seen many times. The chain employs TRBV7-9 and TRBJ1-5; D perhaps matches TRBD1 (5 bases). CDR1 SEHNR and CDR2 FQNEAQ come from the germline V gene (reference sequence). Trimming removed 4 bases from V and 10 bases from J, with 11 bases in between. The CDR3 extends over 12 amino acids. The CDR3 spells CASSSLWDPQHF. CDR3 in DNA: TGTGCCAGCAGCTCACTTTGGGACCCCCAGCATTTT. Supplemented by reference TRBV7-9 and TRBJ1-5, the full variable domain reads DTGVSQNPRHKITKRGQNVTFRCDPISEHNRLYWYRQTLGQGPEFLTYFQNEAQLEKSRLLSDRFSAERPKGSFSTLEIQRTEQGDSAMYLCASSSLWDPQHFGDGTRLSIL.

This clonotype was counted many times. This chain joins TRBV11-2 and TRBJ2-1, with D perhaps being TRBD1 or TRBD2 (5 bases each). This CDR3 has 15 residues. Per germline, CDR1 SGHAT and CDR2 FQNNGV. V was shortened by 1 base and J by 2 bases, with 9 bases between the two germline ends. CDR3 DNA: TGTGCCAGCAGCTTAGGGGGGAGTGCCTACAATGAGCAGTTCTTC. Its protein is CASSLGGSAYNEQFF.

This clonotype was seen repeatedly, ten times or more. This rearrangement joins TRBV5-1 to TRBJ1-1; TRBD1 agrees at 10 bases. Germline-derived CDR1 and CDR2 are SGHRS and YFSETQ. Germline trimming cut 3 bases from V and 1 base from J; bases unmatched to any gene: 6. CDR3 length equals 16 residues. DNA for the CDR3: TGCGCCAGCAGCTCGGGACAGGGGTTGGGGAACACTGAAGCTTTCTTT. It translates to CASSSGQGLGNTEAFF.

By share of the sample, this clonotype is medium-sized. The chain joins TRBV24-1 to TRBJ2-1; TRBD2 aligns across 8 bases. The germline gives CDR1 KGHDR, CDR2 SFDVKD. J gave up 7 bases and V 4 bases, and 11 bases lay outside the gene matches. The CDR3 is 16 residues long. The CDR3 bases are TGTGCCACCAGTGACCCCGGGGGGGCGGGGGGAAATGAGCAGTTCTTC. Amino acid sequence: CATSDPGGAGGNEQFF.

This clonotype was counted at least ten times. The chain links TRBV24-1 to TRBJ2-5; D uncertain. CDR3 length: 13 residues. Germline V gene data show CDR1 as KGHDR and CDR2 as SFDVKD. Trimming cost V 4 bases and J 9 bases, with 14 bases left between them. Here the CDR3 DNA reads TGTGCCACCAGTGACCCTTATAGTTGGGCCCAGTACTTC. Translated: CATSDPYSWAQYF.

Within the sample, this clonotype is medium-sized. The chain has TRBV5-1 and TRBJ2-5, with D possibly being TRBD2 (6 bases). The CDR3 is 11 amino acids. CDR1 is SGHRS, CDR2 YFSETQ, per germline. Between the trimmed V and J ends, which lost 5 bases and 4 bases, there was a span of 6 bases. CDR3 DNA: TGCGCCAGCAGACTAGCAGAGACCCAGTACTTC. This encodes CASRLAETQYF.

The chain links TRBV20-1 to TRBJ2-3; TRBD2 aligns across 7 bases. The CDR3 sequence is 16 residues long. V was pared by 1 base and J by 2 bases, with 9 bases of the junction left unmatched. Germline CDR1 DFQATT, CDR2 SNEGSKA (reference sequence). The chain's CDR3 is CSARARDYLDTDTQYF. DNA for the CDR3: TGCAGTGCTAGAGCTCGGGACTACCTCGACACAGATACGCAGTATTTT.

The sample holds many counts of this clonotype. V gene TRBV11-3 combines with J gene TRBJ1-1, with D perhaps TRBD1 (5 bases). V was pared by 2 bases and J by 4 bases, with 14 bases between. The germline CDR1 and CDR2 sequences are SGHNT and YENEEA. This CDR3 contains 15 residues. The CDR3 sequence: CASSLNGGAGTEAFF. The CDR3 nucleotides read TGTGCCAGCAGCTTAAATGGAGGGGCTGGCACTGAAGCTTTCTTT.